Shown below are 20 T cell receptor beta chains from a single sample sequenced in a study of shared clonotypes between healthy human individuals. The data were produced by immunoSEQ multiplex PCR, yet TCRdb's version contains in-frame clones alone and is incomplete. The sample has 2 million to 2.5 million clones, 90% to 96% seen once; the top ten hold around 0.13%. Sequenced input: naive CD4+ T cells sorted from blood. Subset specified: CD45RA+ positively selected. All receptors come from a young man in good health.

Details on this clone: This sample includes further DNA sequences coding for the same CDR3. The rearrangement uses TRBV6-5 and TRBJ2-7; 9 bases agree with TRBD1. The ends lost 2 bases at V and 4 bases at J; junction bases unmatched: 3. The V gene's germline CDR1 is MNHEY and CDR2 SVGAGI. The CDR3 contains 14 residues. Here the CDR3 DNA reads TGTGCCAGCAGTTACCGAGACAGGGGGTACGAGCAGTACTTC. It specifies CASSYRDRGYEQYF.

CDR3 nucleotides: TGTGCCAGCCTAGCGGAAACCTACAATGAGCAGTTCTTC. This gives the protein CASLAETYNEQFF. This chain uses TRBV2 with TRBJ2-1, with 7 bases lining up with TRBD2. This CDR3 has 13 amino acids. V shed 8 bases, J shed 2 bases, and the junction held 3 bases outside the gene matches. Germline V gives CDR1 SNHLY, CDR2 FYNNEI.

The V and J genes are TRBV18 and TRBJ2-3; 12 nucleotides agree with TRBD2. J was trimmed by 4 bases and V by 4 bases; bases with no gene match: 3. Germline CDR1 KGHSH, CDR2 LQKENI. The CDR3 is 15 residues long. The CDR3 sequence: CASSLWTSGADTQYF. CDR3 in DNA: TGTGCCAGCTCACTCTGGACTAGCGGGGCAGATACGCAGTATTTT.

The chain carries TRBV30 and TRBJ1-6; no clear D gene. The CDR3 has 13 residues. Germline assignment: CDR1 GTSNPN and CDR2 SVGIG (reference sequence). Deletions cut 3 bases from V and 5 bases from J, with 8 bases between. Here the CDR3 DNA reads TGTGCCTGGAGCAGTCAAGATAATTCACCCCTCCACTTT. The encoded protein is CAWSSQDNSPLHF.

The V gene is TRBV6-5, the J gene TRBJ2-1, with 7 nucleotides matching TRBD1. Germline CDR1 is MNHEY and CDR2 is SVGAGI. Germline trimming cut 5 bases from V and 4 bases from J; bases unmatched to any gene: 5. The CDR3 is made up of 14 amino acids. Here the CDR3 reads CASSRDSKYNEQFF. As DNA, the CDR3 is TGTGCCAGCAGTCGGGACAGCAAATACAATGAGCAGTTCTTC.

The chain combines TRBV5-1 with TRBJ2-1; a weak D match, TRBD2 (6 bases). V was shortened by 4 bases and J by 7 bases, with 15 bases between the two germline ends. Germline CDR1 is SGHRS and CDR2 is YFSETQ. The CDR3 is 14 residues long. CDR3 protein: CASSQPGTGNEQFF. CDR3 sequence (DNA): TGCGCCAGCAGCCAGCCCGGGACTGGGAATGAGCAGTTCTTC.

The V call is TRBV4-3, the J call TRBJ1-1; TRBD1 matches 8 bases. Germline loops: CDR1 LGHNA, CDR2 YSLEER. The CDR3 runs 19 residues. Trimming at V came to 0 bases and at J to 4 bases, leaving 16 bases not matched to a gene. DNA of the CDR3: TGCGCCAGCAGCCAAGATTACCTACAGGGGGAGATGGATGGCACTGAAGCTTTCTTT. Amino acids: CASSQDYLQGEMDGTEAFF.

DNA for the CDR3: TGTGCCAGCAGCCCTGCCAAGGCCTACGAGCAGTACTTC. The encoded protein is CASSPAKAYEQYF. The chain joins TRBV11-2 to TRBJ2-7, with D unresolved. The ends were cut back, 5 bases at V and 2 bases at J, with 10 bases in the middle. Germline V gives CDR1 SGHAT, CDR2 FQNNGV. The CDR3 loop spans 13 amino acids.

V is TRBV11-2 and J is TRBJ2-7, with a weak D call TRBD2 (6 bases). Trimming shortened V by 4 bases and J by 3 bases, and 7 bases separated the two germline ends. CDR1 is SGHAT and CDR2 is FQNNGV in the germline V gene. The CDR3 contains 12 residues. In DNA, the CDR3 is TGTGCCAGCAGCTGGGGGGTCTACGAGCAGTACTTC. It yields the protein CASSWGVYEQYF.

The V call is TRBV7-2, the J call TRBJ2-5, with 13 bases lining up with TRBD2. Trimming removed 5 bases from V and 3 bases from J; junction bases left unmatched: 0. Looked up from germline, CDR1 is SGHTA and CDR2 is FQGNSA. The CDR3 has 14 amino acids. CDR3 region: CASSGTSGKETQYF. For the CDR3, the DNA is TGTGCCAGCAGCGGGACTAGCGGGAAAGAGACCCAGTACTTC. Full variable domain (remainder filled in from reference TRBV7-2 and TRBJ2-5): GAGVSQSPSNKVTEKGKDVELRCDPISGHTALYWYRQSLGQGLEFLIYFQGNSAPDKSGLPSDRFSAERTGGSVSTLTIQRTQQEDSAVYLCASSGTSGKETQYFGPGTRLLVL.

This clone was counted once. The gene calls are TRBV5-1 and TRBJ2-2; TRBD2 is a possible D gene (6 bases). Per germline, CDR1 SGHRS and CDR2 YFSETQ. The CDR3 spans 15 residues. The ends were cut back, 4 bases at V and 7 bases at J, with 17 bases in the middle. CDR3 nucleotide sequence: TGCGCCAGCAGCCCACTAGGGTCCGGGGGCGGGGAGCTGTTTTTT. Residues: CASSPLGSGGGELFF.

This chain joins TRBV9 and TRBJ2-3, with TRBD2 identical over 9 bases. V gave up 0 bases and J gave up 6 bases; unmatched junction bases: 5. This CDR3 is 15 amino acids long. The germline V gene has CDR1 SGDLS and CDR2 YYNGEE. CDR3 loop: CASSVEGSGGDTQYF. CDR3 nucleotides: TGTGCCAGCAGCGTAGAGGGTAGCGGGGGCGATACGCAGTATTTT.

The rearrangement joins TRBV15 to TRBJ2-5; D is unresolved. The CDR3 spans 16 residues. Per the germline V gene, CDR1 is LNHNV and CDR2 is YYDKDF (reference sequence). The germline V and J ends were trimmed by 0 bases and 7 bases, with 18 bases remaining between them. This chain's CDR3 is CATSRDTITPHRTQYF. The DNA for the CDR3 is TGTGCCACCAGCAGAGATACCATAACCCCCCATCGGACCCAGTACTTC.

The chain links TRBV7-2 to TRBJ1-5, with 7 bases matching TRBD1. Germline-derived CDR1 and CDR2 are SGHTA and FQGNSA. CDR3 length: 16 amino acids. The V gene end was trimmed by 3 bases and the J gene end by 7 bases; junction bases not matched to a gene: 12. The CDR3 reads CASSFRGGGTGQPQHF. CDR3 sequence (DNA): TGTGCCAGCAGCTTCAGAGGAGGGGGCACTGGGCAGCCCCAGCATTTT.

This sequence joins TRBV19 and TRBJ2-7; the D is unclear. The V gene lost 6 bases and the J gene lost 6 bases, with 15 bases spanning the gap. In germline, CDR1 is LNHDA, CDR2 SQIVND (reference sequence). This CDR3 region has 13 residues. CDR3 amino acids: CASRAGSGREQYF. The CDR3 bases are TGTGCCAGTAGAGCTGGGTCGGGCCGCGAGCAGTACTTC.

The chain is built from TRBV5-1 and TRBJ2-1; 7 bases are shared with TRBD1. This CDR3 has 14 residues. The germline V gene encodes CDR1 SGHRS and CDR2 YFSETQ. The V segment lost 5 bases and the J segment 7 bases; nucleotides outside the gene matches: 9. CDR3 DNA: TGCGCCAGCAGTGTTGAGGGGGCCCCTAATGAGCAGTTCTTC. This gives the protein CASSVEGAPNEQFF.

This clone appeared once. The V gene is TRBV6-1, the J gene TRBJ1-6; TRBD1 matches 8 bases. The CDR3 is 16 residues long. CDR1 MNHNS and CDR2 SASEGT come from the germline V gene. The V gene end was trimmed by 2 bases and the J gene end by 10 bases; junction bases not matched to a gene: 10. CDR3 DNA: TGTGCCAGCAGTGAAACAGTTGGGGCAGGGGGCTCACCCCTCCACTTT. Its protein product is CASSETVGAGGSPLHF.

J is TRBJ1-6 and V is TRBV5-1; D is unresolved. V was trimmed by 0 bases and J by 3 bases, leaving 10 bases between them. Germline V gives CDR1 SGHRS, CDR2 YFSETQ. This CDR3 is 16 amino acids long. CDR3: CASSLVGSNYNSPLHF. CDR3 nucleotides: TGCGCCAGCAGCTTGGTGGGGAGCAACTATAATTCACCCCTCCACTTT.

J is TRBJ2-7 and V is TRBV7-8; perhaps TRBD1 as D (6 bases). Trimming took off 1 base at V and 3 bases at J, with 13 bases between the two ends. CDR1 and CDR2 from the germline V gene are SGHVS and FQNEAQ. The CDR3 is 15 amino acids. CDR3 DNA sequence: TGTGCCAGCAGCTTAGGAGGGACAACCGTCTACGAGCAGTACTTC. This translates into CASSLGGTTVYEQYF.

V usage is TRBV5-8 and J usage is TRBJ2-3; D perhaps matches TRBD1 (6 bases). Germline V gene sequence: CDR1 SGHTS, CDR2 YDEGEE. Trimming removed 1 base at V and 2 bases at J, with 11 bases between. The CDR3 is 15 amino acids. CDR3 DNA: TGTGCCAGCAGCTTGCGCGGACAGAACACAGATACGCAGTATTTT. As protein: CASSLRGQNTDTQYF.